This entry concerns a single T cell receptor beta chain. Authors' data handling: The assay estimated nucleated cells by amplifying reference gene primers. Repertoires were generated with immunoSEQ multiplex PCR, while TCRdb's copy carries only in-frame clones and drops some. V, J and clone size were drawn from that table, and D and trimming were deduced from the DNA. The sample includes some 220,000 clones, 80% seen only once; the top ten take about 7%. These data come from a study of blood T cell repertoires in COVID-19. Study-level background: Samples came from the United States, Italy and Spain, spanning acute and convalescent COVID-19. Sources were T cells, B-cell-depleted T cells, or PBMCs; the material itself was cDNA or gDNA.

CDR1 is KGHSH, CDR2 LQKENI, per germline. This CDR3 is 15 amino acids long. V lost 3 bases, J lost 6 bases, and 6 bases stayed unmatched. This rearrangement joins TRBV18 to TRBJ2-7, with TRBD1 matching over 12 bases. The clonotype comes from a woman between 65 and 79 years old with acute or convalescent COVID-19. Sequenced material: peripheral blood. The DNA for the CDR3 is TGTGCCAGCTCACCGGGACAGGGGGCTCAAAGCGAGCAGTACTTC. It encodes CASSPGQGAQSEQYF.